A selection of T cell receptor beta chains follows, all from one sample in a study of Ad26.COV2.S vaccination and SARS-CoV-2 variants. Generated by immunoSEQ multiplex PCR, the TCRdb table keeps only in-frame clones and is missing some. This sample has 400,000 to 500,000 clones; roughly 88% occur once, and the top ten carry roughly 4%. Sequences were derived from peripheral blood, sampled in a trial of Ad26.COV2.S vaccine versus placebo. These TCRs come from a person between 18 and 60 years old who received the Ad26.COV2.S COVID-19 vaccine or a placebo. Both conserved end residues are part of each CDR3. Each record gives: D gene, V gene, J gene, clone size, CDR3 protein, CDR3 DNA. The D gene is left open where the match is weak. The size of a clone is reported for some rows only, either as once, few or many, or as a class for expanded clones.

d_call: .
v_call: TRBV7-9
j_call: TRBJ1-1
clone_size: .
cdr3_aa: CASSFGANTEAFF
cdr3_nt: TGTGCCAGCAGCTTTGGGGCGAACACTGAAGCTTTCTTT

d_call: .
v_call: TRBV29-1
j_call: TRBJ2-1
clone_size: once
cdr3_aa: CSVVQGGDEQFF
cdr3_nt: TGCAGCGTTGTACAGGGAGGGGATGAGCAGTTCTTC

d_call: .
v_call: TRBV7-8
j_call: TRBJ1-5
clone_size: .
cdr3_aa: CASSFDRLYSNQPQHF
cdr3_nt: TGTGCCAGCAGCTTTGACAGGCTATATAGCAATCAGCCCCAGCATTTT

d_call: .
v_call: TRBV12-3/TRBV12-4
j_call: TRBJ1-1
clone_size: .
cdr3_aa: CASRTVLDEAFF
cdr3_nt: TGTGCCAGCAGGACGGTTCTGGATGAAGCTTTCTTT

d_call: TRBD1
v_call: TRBV5-5
j_call: TRBJ1-6
clone_size: .
cdr3_aa: CASSLSRDRGNSPLHF
cdr3_nt: TGTGCCAGCAGCTTGTCCAGAGACAGGGGGAATTCACCCCTCCACTTT

d_call: .
v_call: TRBV6-5
j_call: TRBJ1-3
clone_size: .
cdr3_aa: CASSPPGTGNTIYF
cdr3_nt: TGTGCCAGCAGTCCTCCAGGGACTGGAAACACCATATATTTT

d_call: .
v_call: TRBV5-6
j_call: TRBJ2-4
clone_size: .
cdr3_aa: CASRQPSGAKNIQYF
cdr3_nt: TGTGCCAGCAGGCAACCTTCAGGGGCCAAAAACATTCAGTACTTC

d_call: TRBD2
v_call: TRBV11-2
j_call: TRBJ2-1
clone_size: .
cdr3_aa: CASSLEVAGGRNEQFF
cdr3_nt: TGTGCCAGCAGCTTAGAGGTAGCGGGGGGGCGGAATGAGCAGTTCTTC

d_call: .
v_call: TRBV6-5
j_call: TRBJ2-1
clone_size: .
cdr3_aa: CASVGAPHDYNEQFF
cdr3_nt: TGTGCCAGCGTGGGGGCACCCCACGACTACAATGAGCAGTTCTTC

d_call: .
v_call: TRBV9
j_call: TRBJ2-7
clone_size: .
cdr3_aa: CASSPALGYEQYF
cdr3_nt: TGTGCCAGCAGCCCAGCGCTTGGGTACGAGCAGTACTTC